This TCR beta chain was observed in a study of blood T cell repertoires in COVID-19. Across the whole study: The United States, Italy and Spain supplied acute and convalescent COVID-19 samples. Sources were T cells, B-cell-depleted T cells, or PBMCs; the material itself was cDNA or gDNA.

It was during active infection that Seattle patients were enrolled and then longitudinally followed. This CDR3 has 15 amino acids. V lost 0 bases and J lost 0, with 8 bases in between. Looked up from germline, CDR1 is LNHNV and CDR2 is YYDKDF (reference sequence). Source study methods: Cell counts per sample came from amplifying reference gene primers. Clones were read by immunoSEQ multiplex PCR, and TCRdb kept only the in-frame ones, dropping some. V and J calls and clone size are those listed in that table; D and trimming were worked out from the DNA. The sample yields a few hundred thousand clones, approximately 90% seen once.

This chain connects TRBV15 to TRBJ1-2; D gene uncertain. The TCR sequence derives from a man in his late teens or twenties with COVID-19, enrolled during active disease. Sequencing was done on a sample of peripheral blood. CDR3 sequence: CATSRDPGTNYGYTF. DNA for the CDR3: TGTGCCACCAGCAGAGATCCCGGGACTAACTATGGCTACACCTTC.